A selection of T cell receptor beta chains follows, all from one sample in a study of T-cell reconstitution after alpha-beta-depleted transplantation in children. TCRdb passed the PCR reads through MiXCR, listing each CDR3 protein once. The data show approximately 650,000 distinct CDR3 sequences, around 13% seen once. This specimen was PBMCs, taken before TCRalphabeta/CD19-depleted stem cell transplant. These receptor sequences come from a girl aged 2-15 years with congenital amegakaryocytic thrombocytopenia, due to receive a stem cell transplant. CDR3s include the opening cysteine and the closing phenylalanine or tryptophan. D genes are given only for firm matches. Where a row states a size, it is once, few, many or the class of an expanded clone; other rows omit it.

>NA|TRBV4-1|NA|TRBJ2-7
CASSAAGRNNSYEQYF
TGCGCCAGCAGTGCCGCCGGGCGGAACAACTCCTACGAGCAGTACTTC
>NA|TRBV5-5|TRBD2|TRBJ2-7
CASSLPSGRSSFEQYF
TGTGCCAGCAGCTTGCCTAGCGGGAGATCTTCTTTCGAGCAGTACTTC
>many|TRBV29-1|TRBD2|TRBJ2-5
CSVDVGGEETQYF
TGCAGCGTTGATGTGGGAGGGGAAGAGACCCAGTACTTC
>NA|TRBV29-1|NA|TRBJ2-1
CSASLARIASNEQFF
TGCAGCGCCTCCCTGGCCCGGATCGCTTCCAATGAGCAGTTCTTC
>NA|TRBV10-3|TRBD2|TRBJ2-5
CAISETSEAGGKETQYF
TGTGCCATCAGTGAGACATCAGAAGCGGGAGGGAAAGAGACCCAGTACTTC
>few|TRBV7-9|NA|TRBJ1-6
CASSFRGRRSPLHF
TGTGCCAGCAGCTTTCGGGGGCGCCGCTCACCCCTCCACTTT
>NA|TRBV14|NA|TRBJ2-2
CASSQILAGELFF
TGTGCCAGCAGCCAAATACTAGCCGGGGAGCTGTTTTTT
>NA|TRBV5-1|NA|TRBJ2-2
CANRLRGTEGDGTGELFF
TGCGCCAACCGCCTACGCGGGACAGAGGGAGATGGCACCGGGGAGCTGTTTTTT
>many|TRBV27|NA|TRBJ2-7
CARRCLLKYEQYF
TGTGCCCGACGCTGCCTCCTAAAGTACGAGCAGTACTTC
>NA|TRBV23-1|NA|TRBJ2-7
CASNCEQYF
TGCGCCAGCAATTGCGAGCAGTACTTC
>many|TRBV10-3|NA|TRBJ2-2
CAIRDRLPTGELFF
TGTGCCATCCGAGACAGGCTTCCCACCGGGGAGCTGTTTTTT
>many|TRBV5-5|NA|TRBJ2-2
CASSGSGSGELFF
TGTGCCAGCAGCGGGTCGGGTTCCGGGGAGCTGTTTTTT
>many|TRBV20-1|TRBD1|TRBJ2-1
CSAPTDRGHEQFF
TGCAGTGCCCCAACCGACAGGGGACATGAGCAGTTCTTC
>NA|TRBV20-1|NA|TRBJ2-7
CSAPREAQSSYEQYF
TGCAGTGCCCCGAGGGAGGCGCAGAGCTCCTACGAGCAGTACTTC
>NA|TRBV3-1|NA|TRBJ2-7
CASSQWSGHSYEQYF
TGTGCCAGCAGCCAATGGTCGGGCCACTCCTACGAGCAGTACTTC
>few|TRBV29-1|TRBD2|TRBJ2-1
CSVDIAGLRRFF
TGCAGCGTTGACATAGCGGGCTTGAGACGGTTCTTC
>many|TRBV7-7|TRBD2|TRBJ2-2
CASSLGLAGGQTGELFF
TGTGCCAGCAGCTTAGGACTAGCGGGAGGGCAGACCGGGGAGCTGTTTTTT
>few|TRBV6-1|NA|TRBJ2-7
CASSEAQWVGPLRDF
TGTGCCAGCAGTGAAGCGCAATGGGTGGGGCCTCTCAGGGACTTC
>NA|TRBV27|NA|TRBJ2-6
CASSFAGAEGANVLTF
TGTGCCAGCAGTTTTGCAGGGGCAGAAGGGGCCAACGTCCTGACTTTC
>many|TRBV12-3/TRBV12-4|TRBD2|TRBJ2-2
CASTRGAGELFF
TGTGCCAGCACTCGGGGGGCCGGGGAGCTGTTTTTT
>few|TRBV18|NA|TRBJ1-4
CASSNVAGRNEKLFF
TGTGCCAGCTCAAATGTGGCAGGCCGAAATGAAAAACTGTTTTTT
>many|TRBV20-1|TRBD1|TRBJ2-7
CSARKGQGVTYEQYF
TGCAGTGCTAGAAAGGGACAGGGGGTGACCTACGAGCAGTACTTC
>NA|TRBV20-1|TRBD1|TRBJ2-7
CSAQGDYEQYF
TGCAGTGCACAGGGGGACTACGAGCAGTACTTC
>many|TRBV20-1|NA|TRBJ2-2
CSASEGAGELFF
TGCAGTGCTAGCGAAGGGGCCGGGGAGCTGTTTTTT
>NA|TRBV5-1|TRBD2|TRBJ2-1
CASNLGLAGFYNEQFF
TGCGCCAGCAACCTGGGACTAGCGGGATTCTACAATGAGCAGTTCTTC
>many|TRBV5-1|NA|TRBJ2-7
CASSLVWPRGNGEQYF
TGCGCCAGCAGCTTGGTTTGGCCCCGGGGAAATGGCGAGCAGTACTTC
>many|TRBV12-3/TRBV12-4|NA|TRBJ2-5
CASSPSGYQETQYF
TGTGCCAGCAGCCCATCAGGTTACCAAGAGACCCAGTACTTC
>many|TRBV12-3/TRBV12-4|NA|TRBJ2-2
CASSFRTLNTGELFF
TGTGCCAGCAGTTTCCGGACCCTTAACACCGGGGAGCTGTTTTTT
>many|TRBV20-1|TRBD2|TRBJ2-1
CSASSSGSANEQFF
TGCAGTGCTAGTTCTAGCGGGAGTGCCAATGAGCAGTTCTTC
>many|TRBV10-3|NA|TRBJ1-5
CAISAQDQPQHF
TGTGCCATCAGTGCCCAGGATCAGCCCCAGCATTTT
>few|TRBV6-1|TRBD1|TRBJ2-7
CASRTDRGSVTYEQYF
TGTGCCAGCAGGACTGACAGGGGAAGCGTTACCTACGAGCAGTACTTC
>many|TRBV7-8|NA|TRBJ2-2
CASSLTSGELFF
TGTGCCAGCAGCTTAACTAGCGGGGAGCTGTTTTTT
>many|TRBV6-4|TRBD2|TRBJ2-1
CASSPTSGRGYNEQFF
TGTGCCAGCAGCCCTACTAGCGGGAGGGGGTACAATGAGCAGTTCTTC
>NA|TRBV6-1|NA|TRBJ2-2
CASSIHGYTGELFF
TGTGCCAGCAGTATCCACGGCTACACCGGGGAGCTGTTTTTT
>NA|TRBV20-1|NA|TRBJ2-3
CSAWTEIGTDTQYF
TGCAGTGCTTGGACAGAAATTGGCACAGATACGCAGTATTTT
>many|TRBV11-2|NA|TRBJ1-4
CASSRPTGEKLFF
TGTGCCAGCAGCCGGCCCACAGGGGAAAAACTGTTTTTT
>few|TRBV5-1|TRBD2|TRBJ2-1
CASSYDPGTSWFNEQFF
TGCGCCAGCAGCTATGATCCGGGGACTAGCTGGTTCAATGAGCAGTTCTTC
>many|TRBV29-1|NA|TRBJ1-2
CSVAGAPTNYGYTF
TGCAGCGTTGCAGGGGCCCCCACTAACTATGGCTACACCTTC
>NA|TRBV27|NA|TRBJ2-1
CASSPWSEYIDEQFF
TGTGCCAGCAGCCCTTGGAGCGAATACATCGATGAGCAGTTCTTC
>few|TRBV5-1|NA|TRBJ1-4
CASSVGSATNEKLFF
TGCGCCAGCAGCGTTGGGTCTGCAACTAATGAAAAACTGTTTTTT
>many|TRBV29-1|NA|TRBJ2-7
CSVEGASYEQYF
TGCAGCGTTGAAGGGGCTAGCTACGAGCAGTACTTC
>many|TRBV12-5|NA|TRBJ2-1
CASGLVYGRSYNEQFF
TGTGCTAGTGGTTTGGTATATGGGAGATCCTACAATGAGCAGTTCTTC
>NA|TRBV4-1|TRBD2|TRBJ2-7
CASSQVWRVTSGSYEQYF
TGCGCCAGCAGCCAAGTGTGGCGGGTGACTAGCGGGAGTTACGAGCAGTACTTC
>few|TRBV2|NA|TRBJ1-1
CASSRSLWDTNTEAFF
TGTGCCAGCAGCAGAAGCCTCTGGGACACCAACACTGAAGCTTTCTTT
>many|TRBV20-1|NA|TRBJ2-3
CSATLASDTQYF
TGCAGTGCTACTCTAGCATCAGATACGCAGTATTTT
>many|TRBV20-1|NA|TRBJ2-3
CSARDARVTREREDHF
TGCAGTGCTAGAGACGCAAGAGTGACTAGAGAGAGGGAGGATCATTTT
>many|TRBV25-1|NA|TRBJ2-7
CASSVGHEAYEQYF
TGTGCCAGCAGTGTGGGACACGAGGCCTACGAGCAGTACTTC
>many|TRBV5-1|NA|TRBJ2-7
CASSRTDLTYEQYF
TGCGCCAGCAGCCGGACTGATCTTACCTACGAGCAGTACTTC
>few|TRBV3-1|NA|TRBJ2-5
CASSQDRMREETQYF
TGTGCCAGCAGCCAAGATCGGATGAGGGAAGAGACCCAGTACTTC
>few|TRBV2|TRBD1|TRBJ1-5
CASKRDRAYSNQPQHF
TGTGCCAGCAAGCGGGACAGGGCCTATAGCAATCAGCCCCAGCATTTT
>few|TRBV29-1|NA|TRBJ1-2
CSVEAGGAYGYTF
TGCAGCGTTGAAGCGGGGGGCGCCTATGGCTACACCTTC